The clone carrying this T cell receptor (beta chain) has only a few counts. The entry originates in a study of cytomegalovirus exposure and HLA in healthy donors. J lost 2 bases, V lost 5 bases, and 6 bases had no gene match. Germline V gene sequence: CDR1 SGHTA, CDR2 FQGNSA. This CDR3 has 14 residues. The PCR ran on 60 Vbeta and 13 Jbeta primers. Some clones are missing from TCRdb's copy, which holds only in-frame ones; the method was immunoSEQ multiplex PCR. This sample yields some 100,000 clones, of which 79% are seen a single time; 4.1% belongs to the top ten. Sequencing input: PBMCs. The chain has TRBV7-2 and TRBJ2-7; 7 positions agree with TRBD2. This TCR came from a female donor in good health and CMV-seropositive. For the CDR3, the DNA is TGTGCCAGCAGCCCCGGACTAGGTCCCTACGAGCAGTACTTC. Encoded protein: CASSPGLGPYEQYF.